This entry concerns a single TCR beta chain. Data came from immunoSEQ multiplex PCR; TCRdb stores just in-frame clones and leaves some out. Altogether around 700,000 clones are present, around 72% being singletons, with the ten largest covering 1.5% to 2%. The entry originates in a study of shared clonotypes between healthy human individuals. Germline CDR1 is ENHRY and CDR2 is SYGVKD. Trimming removed 6 bases from V and 9 bases from J, with 12 bases in between. CDR3 length equals 13 residues. V usage is TRBV10-3 and J usage is TRBJ1-6; possible D gene TRBD1, 6 bases. What was sequenced was memory CD4+ T cells sorted from blood. This sample's subset: CD45RA-negative fraction. The receptor was derived from a woman aged 25 to 39 in good health. The CDR3 region is CAIRVEGGSPLHF. The DNA for the CDR3 is TGTGCCATCAGAGTAGAAGGGGGTTCACCCCTCCACTTT.